This T cell receptor beta chain was sequenced during a study of CD8 T cells in ankylosing spondylitis. The study's findings and limits: The study identified a TCR beta motif of fewer than 10 highly homologous variants that appeared characteristic of ankylosing spondylitis blood.

CDR1 is ENHRY, CDR2 SYGVKD, per germline. This CDR3 spans 15 amino acids. The V and J ends lost 2 bases and 5 bases respectively, with 12 bases between them. TCRdb analysed the 5' RACE reads with MiXCR anew, one entry per CDR3 protein. The top ten hold around 16% of the sample, which has fewer than 200,000 distinct CDR3 sequences, approximately 10% seen once. In its sample, this clonotype was seen a few times. The antigen is unknown. The genes are TRBV10-3 and TRBJ2-2; D uncertain. The receptor was derived from a female donor with ankylosing spondylitis or in good health (not recorded which). Sequencing was carried out using blood, either unsorted or a sorted T cell fraction (not recorded which). Here the CDR3 DNA reads TGTGCCATCAGTGAGATGATGGCGGAAACCGGGGAGCTGTTTTTT. Its translation is CAISEMMAETGELFF.